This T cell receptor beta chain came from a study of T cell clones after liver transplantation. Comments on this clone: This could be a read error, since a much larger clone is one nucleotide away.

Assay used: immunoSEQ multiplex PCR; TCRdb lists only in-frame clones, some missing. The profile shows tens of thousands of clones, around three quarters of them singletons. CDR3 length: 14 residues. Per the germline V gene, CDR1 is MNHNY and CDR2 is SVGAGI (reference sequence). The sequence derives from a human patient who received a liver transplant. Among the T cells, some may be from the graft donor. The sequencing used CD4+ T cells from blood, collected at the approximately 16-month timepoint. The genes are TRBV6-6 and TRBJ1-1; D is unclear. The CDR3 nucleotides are TGTGCCAACAGTTACGAGGCCAAACGGACTGAAGCTTTCTTT. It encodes CANSYEAKRTEAFF.